This T cell receptor (beta chain) appears in the sequencing data of a study of blood T cell repertoires in COVID-19. Study-wide context: Donors in the United States, Italy and Spain gave samples during acute or convalescent COVID-19. PBMCs, B-cell-depleted T cells, or T cells provided the cDNA or gDNA that made up the material.

Participants were aged about 18 to 100 years from roughly 26 US areas. Participants had their cohort set by participant-reported clinical history. Sequencing was performed with immunoSEQ multiplex PCR; in TCRdb, only in-frame clones are kept and a portion is missing. Among 200,000 to 300,000 clones listed, approximately 83% were seen once. The TCR sequence derives from a woman in her thirties or forties with acute COVID-19. The sequenced sample consisted of PBMCs or T cells enriched from blood (not recorded which).

The chain's CDR3 is CASSLGTRGGYTF. The CDR3, as DNA: TGTGCCAGCAGTCTCGGGACAAGGGGTGGCTACACCTTC. The chain has TRBV12-3 or TRBV12-4 and TRBJ1-2; TRBD1 is a possible D gene (6 bases). V was clipped by 5 bases and J by 7 bases, with 14 bases between them. The CDR3 loop spans 13 amino acids.